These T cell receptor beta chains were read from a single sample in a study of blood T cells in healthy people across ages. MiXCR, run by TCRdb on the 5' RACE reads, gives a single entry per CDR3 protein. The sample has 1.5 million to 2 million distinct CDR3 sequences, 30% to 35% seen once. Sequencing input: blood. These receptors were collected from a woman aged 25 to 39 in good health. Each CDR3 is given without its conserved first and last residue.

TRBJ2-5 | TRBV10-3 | AISEGDRGTETQY
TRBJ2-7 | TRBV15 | ATSRETGFYEQY
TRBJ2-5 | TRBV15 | ATSRERLGLVAQY
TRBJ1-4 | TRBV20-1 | SASVGTAREKLF
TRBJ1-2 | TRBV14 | ASSQWVGDRDYGYT
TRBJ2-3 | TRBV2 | ASRLVLLGAPGRDTQY
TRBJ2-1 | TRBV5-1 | TSSPIGGGDYNEQF
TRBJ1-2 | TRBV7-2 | ASSLEVTGRGGYT
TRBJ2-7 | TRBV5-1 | ASSLLRVGTSGKVGSYEQY
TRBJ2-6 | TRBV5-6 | ASSLTQVGGANVLT
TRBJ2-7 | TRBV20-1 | SAVRGGLSSYEQY
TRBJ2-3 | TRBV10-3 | AISDPSGSGGTDTQY
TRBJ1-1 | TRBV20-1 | SARKTGEDTEAF
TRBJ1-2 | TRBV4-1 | ASSPPTGIHGYT
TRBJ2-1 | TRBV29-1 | SATGDRNSYNEQF
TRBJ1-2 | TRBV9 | ASSVAPDGYYGYT
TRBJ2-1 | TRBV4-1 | ASSQDVSDEQF
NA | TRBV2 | AQRGGSFYEQY
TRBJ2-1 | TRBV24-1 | ATSDPTPGGPYNEQF
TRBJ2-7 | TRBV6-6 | ASRSGQGYEQY
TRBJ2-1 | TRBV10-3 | AISLGQPEEQF
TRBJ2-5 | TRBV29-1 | SVVSFPSSGGPETQY
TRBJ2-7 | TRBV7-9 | ASSEGEGAEQY
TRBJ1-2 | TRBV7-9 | ASSRSGVPNYGYT
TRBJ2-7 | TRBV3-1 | ASSQVQGLAGHYEQY
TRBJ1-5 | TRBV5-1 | ASSLRGPQPQH
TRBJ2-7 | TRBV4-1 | ASSQVLDYYEQY
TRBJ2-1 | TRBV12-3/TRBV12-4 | ASSFGPTEQF
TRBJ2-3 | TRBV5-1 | ASSGGGNPTDTQY
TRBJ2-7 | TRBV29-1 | SVRDHEQY
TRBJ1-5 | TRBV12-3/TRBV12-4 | ASSLSQGGLGQPQH
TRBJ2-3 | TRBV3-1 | ASSLATSGVTTDTQY
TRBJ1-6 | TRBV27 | ASSRGGRNSPLH
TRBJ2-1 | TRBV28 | ASTGTGAIREQF
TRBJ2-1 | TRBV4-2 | ASSQAAGGDSYNEQF
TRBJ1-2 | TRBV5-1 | ASNFWGTNYGYT
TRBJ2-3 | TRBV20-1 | SAIFRDTQY